This record looks at one TCR beta chain sequence and its context. TCRdb keeps only in-frame clones here, not all; method: immunoSEQ multiplex PCR. Among over 250,000 clones listed, approximately 89% were seen once. These data come from a study of blood T cell repertoires in COVID-19. Overall study: The cDNA or gDNA used as material had been derived from T cells, B-cell-depleted T cells, or PBMCs.

The CDR3 extends over 12 amino acids. Germline V gives CDR1 KGHDR, CDR2 SFDVKD. J lost 1 base, V lost 9 bases, and 2 bases had no gene match. The chain couples TRBV24-1 to TRBJ2-7, with TRBD1 matching 7 bases. This receptor was identified in a woman in her fifties or sixties with acute or convalescent COVID-19. Sequencing was carried out using peripheral blood. The CDR3 nucleotides read TGTGCCACCCAGGGACAGTCCTACGAGCAGTACTTC. It encodes CATQGQSYEQYF.